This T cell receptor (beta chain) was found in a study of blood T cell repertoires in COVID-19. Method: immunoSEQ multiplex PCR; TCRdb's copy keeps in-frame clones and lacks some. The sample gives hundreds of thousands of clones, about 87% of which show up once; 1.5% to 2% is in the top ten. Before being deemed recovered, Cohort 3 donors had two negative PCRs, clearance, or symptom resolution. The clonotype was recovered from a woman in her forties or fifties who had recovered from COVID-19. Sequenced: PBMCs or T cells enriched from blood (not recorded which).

The CDR3 loop reads CASSHPSDILRGYGYTF. DNA of the CDR3: TGCGCCAGCAGCCACCCCTCCGACATCCTCAGGGGCTATGGCTACACCTTC. The J gene is TRBJ1-2, the V gene TRBV4-1, with D possibly matching TRBD1 (6 bases). Trimming removed 3 bases at V and 4 bases at J, with 21 bases between. The CDR3 length is 17 residues. The V gene's germline CDR1 is MGHRA and CDR2 YSYEKL.